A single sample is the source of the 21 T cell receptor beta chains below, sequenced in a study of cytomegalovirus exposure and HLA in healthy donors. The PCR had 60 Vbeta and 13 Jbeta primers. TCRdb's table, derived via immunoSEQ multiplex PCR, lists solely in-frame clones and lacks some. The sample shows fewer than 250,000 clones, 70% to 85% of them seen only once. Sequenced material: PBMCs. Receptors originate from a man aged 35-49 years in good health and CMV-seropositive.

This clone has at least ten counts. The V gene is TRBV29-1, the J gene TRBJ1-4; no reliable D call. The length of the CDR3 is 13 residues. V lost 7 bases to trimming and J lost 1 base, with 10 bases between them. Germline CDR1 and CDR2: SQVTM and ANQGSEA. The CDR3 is CSAKRGTNEKLFF. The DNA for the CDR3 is TGCAGCGCCAAGCGAGGAACTAATGAAAAACTGTTTTTT.

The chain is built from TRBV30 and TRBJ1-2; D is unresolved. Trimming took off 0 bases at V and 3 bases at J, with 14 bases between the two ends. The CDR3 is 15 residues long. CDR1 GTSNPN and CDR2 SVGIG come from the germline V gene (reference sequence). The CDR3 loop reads CAWSVPETGDYGYTF. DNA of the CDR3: TGTGCCTGGAGTGTACCTGAAACCGGAGACTATGGCTACACCTTC.

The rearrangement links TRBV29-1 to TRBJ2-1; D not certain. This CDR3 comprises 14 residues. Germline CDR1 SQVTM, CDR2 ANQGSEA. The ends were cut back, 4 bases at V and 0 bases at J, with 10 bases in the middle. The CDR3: CSVALLLSYNEQFF. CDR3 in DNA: TGCAGCGTTGCTCTCCTTCTCTCCTACAATGAGCAGTTCTTC.

The CDR3: CAIRRNNEQFF. CDR3 bases: TGTGCCATCAGGCGTAACAATGAGCAGTTCTTC. The chain is built from TRBV10-3 and TRBJ2-1, with no clear D. V lost 6 bases, J lost 5 bases, and 5 bases lay in between. This CDR3 is built from 11 residues. In germline, CDR1 is ENHRY, CDR2 SYGVKD.

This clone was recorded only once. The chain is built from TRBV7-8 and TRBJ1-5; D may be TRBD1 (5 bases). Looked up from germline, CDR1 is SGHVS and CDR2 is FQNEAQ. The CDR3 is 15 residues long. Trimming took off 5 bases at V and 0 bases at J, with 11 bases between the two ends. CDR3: CASSQGTLSNQPQHF. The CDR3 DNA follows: TGTGCCAGCAGCCAGGGCACACTTAGCAATCAGCCCCAGCATTTT.

The CDR3 DNA follows: TGCGCCAGCAGCTCACGACAGGCGCCCAATTCACCCCTCCACTTT. Its translation: CASSSRQAPNSPLHF. The chain has TRBV5-1 and TRBJ1-6, with a weak D call TRBD1 (6 bases). CDR1 and CDR2 from the germline V gene are SGHRS and YFSETQ. V lost 3 bases, J lost 7 bases, and 14 bases lay in between. The CDR3 loop spans 15 amino acids.

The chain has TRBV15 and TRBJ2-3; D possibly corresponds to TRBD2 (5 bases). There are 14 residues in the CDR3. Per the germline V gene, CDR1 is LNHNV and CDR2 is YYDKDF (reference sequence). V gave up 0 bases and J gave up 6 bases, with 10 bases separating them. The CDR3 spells CATSRDFGVDTQYF. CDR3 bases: TGTGCCACCAGCAGAGATTTCGGGGTCGATACGCAGTATTTT.

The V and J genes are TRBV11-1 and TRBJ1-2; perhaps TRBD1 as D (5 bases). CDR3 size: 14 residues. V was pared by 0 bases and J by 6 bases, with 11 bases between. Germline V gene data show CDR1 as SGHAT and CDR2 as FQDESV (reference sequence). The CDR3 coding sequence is TGTGCCAGCAGCTTAGCGCACGGAGGGGATGGCTACACCTTC. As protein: CASSLAHGGDGYTF.

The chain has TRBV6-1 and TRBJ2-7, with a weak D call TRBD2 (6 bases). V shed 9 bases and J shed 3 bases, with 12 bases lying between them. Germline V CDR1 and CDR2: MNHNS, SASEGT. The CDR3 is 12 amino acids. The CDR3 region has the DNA TGTGCCAGTCGAGCCGGGGGCTACGAGCAGTACTTC. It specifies CASRAGGYEQYF.

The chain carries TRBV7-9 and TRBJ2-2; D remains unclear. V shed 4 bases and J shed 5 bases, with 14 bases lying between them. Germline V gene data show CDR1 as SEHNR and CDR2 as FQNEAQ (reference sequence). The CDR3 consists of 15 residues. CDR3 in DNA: TGTGCCAGCAGCTCGCTTAAGAGGCAAACCGGGGAGCTGTTTTTT. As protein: CASSSLKRQTGELFF.

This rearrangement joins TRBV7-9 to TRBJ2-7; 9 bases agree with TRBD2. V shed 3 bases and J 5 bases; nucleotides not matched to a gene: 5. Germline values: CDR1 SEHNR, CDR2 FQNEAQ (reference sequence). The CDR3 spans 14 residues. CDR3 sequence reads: CASSFAGGPHEQYF. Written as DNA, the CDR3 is TGTGCCAGCAGCTTTGCGGGAGGGCCCCACGAGCAGTACTTC.

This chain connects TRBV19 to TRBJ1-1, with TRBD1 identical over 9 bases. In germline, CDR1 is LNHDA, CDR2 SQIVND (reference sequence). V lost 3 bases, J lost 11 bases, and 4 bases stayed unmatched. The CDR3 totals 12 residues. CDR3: CASSIGTGYAFF. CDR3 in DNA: TGTGCCAGTAGTATCGGGACAGGGTACGCTTTCTTT. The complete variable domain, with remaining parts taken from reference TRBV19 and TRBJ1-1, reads DGGITQSPKYLFRKEGQNVTLSCEQNLNHDAMYWYRQDPGQGLRLIYYSQIVNDFQKGDIAEGYSVSREKKESFPLTVTSAQKNPTAFYLCASSIGTGYAFFGQGTRLTVV.

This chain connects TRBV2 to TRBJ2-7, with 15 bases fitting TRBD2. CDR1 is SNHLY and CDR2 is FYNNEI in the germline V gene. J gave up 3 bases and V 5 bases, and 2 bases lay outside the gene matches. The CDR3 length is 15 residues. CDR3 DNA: TGTGCCAGCAGTCAGGGACTAGCGGGGGGCTACGAGCAGTACTTC. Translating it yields CASSQGLAGGYEQYF.

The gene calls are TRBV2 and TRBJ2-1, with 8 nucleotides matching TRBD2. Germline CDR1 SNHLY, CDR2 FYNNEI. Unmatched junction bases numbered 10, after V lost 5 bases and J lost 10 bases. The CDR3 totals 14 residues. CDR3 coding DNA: TGTGCCAGCAGTTTGCGGGGGGCCTCCAGGGAGCAGTTCTTC. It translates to CASSLRGASREQFF.

The CDR3 sequence: CASSSGWGTGGTDTQYF. The CDR3 region has the DNA TGTGCCAGCAGCTCCGGATGGGGGACAGGAGGCACAGATACGCAGTATTTT. The chain joins TRBV7-8 to TRBJ2-3, with 8 bases matching TRBD1. V was pared by 4 bases and J by 1 base, with 10 bases of the junction left unmatched. Germline assignment: CDR1 SGHVS and CDR2 FQNEAQ. The CDR3 has 17 residues. Full variable domain (rest looked up from reference TRBV7-8 and TRBJ2-3): GAGVSQSPRYKVAKRGQDVALRCDPISGHVSLFWYQQALGQGPEFLTYFQNEAQLDKSGLPSDRFFAERPEGSVSTLKIQRTQQEDSAVYLCASSSGWGTGGTDTQYFGPGTRLTVL.

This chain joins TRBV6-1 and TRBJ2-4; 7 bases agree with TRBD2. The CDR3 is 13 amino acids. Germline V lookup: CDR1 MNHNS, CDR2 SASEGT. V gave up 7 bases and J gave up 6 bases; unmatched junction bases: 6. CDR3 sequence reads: CASTGGYPNIQYF. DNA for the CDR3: TGTGCCAGCACCGGGGGGTATCCAAACATTCAGTACTTC.

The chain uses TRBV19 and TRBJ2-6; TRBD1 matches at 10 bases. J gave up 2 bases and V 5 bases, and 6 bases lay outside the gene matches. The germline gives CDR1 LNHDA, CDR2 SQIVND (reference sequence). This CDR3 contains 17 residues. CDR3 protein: CASSPGQGFPGANVLTF. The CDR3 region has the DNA TGTGCCAGTAGTCCGGGACAGGGGTTCCCTGGGGCCAACGTCCTGACTTTC. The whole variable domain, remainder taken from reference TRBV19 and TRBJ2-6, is DGGITQSPKYLFRKEGQNVTLSCEQNLNHDAMYWYRQDPGQGLRLIYYSQIVNDFQKGDIAEGYSVSREKKESFPLTVTSAQKNPTAFYLCASSPGQGFPGANVLTFGAGSRLTVL.

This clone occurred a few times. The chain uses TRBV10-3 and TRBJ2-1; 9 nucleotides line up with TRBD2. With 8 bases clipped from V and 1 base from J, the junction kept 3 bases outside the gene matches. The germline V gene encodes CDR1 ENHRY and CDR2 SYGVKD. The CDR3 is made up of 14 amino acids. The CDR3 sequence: CAISSGTSYNEQFF. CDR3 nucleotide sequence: TGTGCCATCTCTAGCGGGACTTCCTACAATGAGCAGTTCTTC.

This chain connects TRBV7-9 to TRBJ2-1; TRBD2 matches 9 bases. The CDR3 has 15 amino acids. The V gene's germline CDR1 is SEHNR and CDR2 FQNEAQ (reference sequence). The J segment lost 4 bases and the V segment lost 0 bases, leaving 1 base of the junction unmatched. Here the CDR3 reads CASSLALAGYNEQFF. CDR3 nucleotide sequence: TGTGCCAGCAGCTTAGCCCTAGCGGGATACAATGAGCAGTTCTTC.

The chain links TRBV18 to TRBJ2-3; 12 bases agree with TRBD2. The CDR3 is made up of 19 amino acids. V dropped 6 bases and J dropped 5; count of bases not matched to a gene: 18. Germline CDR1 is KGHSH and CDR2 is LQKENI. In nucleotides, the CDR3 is TGTGCCAGCTCGCCCCTTCCGCTAGCGGGAGGGCCTTCCGGAGATACGCAGTATTTT. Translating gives CASSPLPLAGGPSGDTQYF.

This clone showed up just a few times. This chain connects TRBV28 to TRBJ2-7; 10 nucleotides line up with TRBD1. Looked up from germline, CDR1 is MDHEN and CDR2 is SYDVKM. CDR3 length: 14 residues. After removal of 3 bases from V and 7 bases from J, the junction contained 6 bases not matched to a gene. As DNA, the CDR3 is TGTGCCAGCAGTTTGGGCGGGACAGGGGTTGAGCAGTACTTC. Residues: CASSLGGTGVEQYF.